The clone carrying this T cell receptor beta chain was seen only a few times. Antigen: not known. Sequencing libraries for TCR beta were prepared with iRepertoire HTBI primers and Arm-PCR of CDR3 regions. Original analysis: The samples yielded 62 TRBV and 14 to 15 TRBJ segments. In TCRdb, the multiplex PCR reads were re-called with MiXCR into one record per CDR3 protein. These V and J calls derive from TCRdb rather than the authors' analysis. The sample includes some 300,000 distinct CDR3 sequences, approximately 20% seen only once; the top ten take roughly three fifths. Time point given: persistent/refractory GD, antithyroid drugs over 5 years with positive TRAb. PBMCs provided the RNA from which the TCR library was made. This sample is part of a study of regulatory T cells in long-lasting Graves disease. The overall study: Patients with persistent Graves' disease had over 5 years of antithyroid drugs and persistent TSH receptor antibodies.

Whole-study results and caveats: In persistent patients, shared public clonotypes (around 2,500) outnumbered those in new patients (roughly 870).

This CDR3 contains 15 residues. V lost 0 bases and J lost 0, with 9 bases in between. CDR1 and CDR2 (germline): SGHAT, FQNNGV. The rearrangement links TRBV11-2 to TRBJ2-7; D not certain. Source: peripheral blood mononuclear cells (PBMCs), taken when the disease was refractory, from a patient treated with antithyroid drugs. This receptor was taken from a female donor with Graves disease. CDR3 region: CASSLDHQISYEQYF. DNA for the CDR3: TGTGCCAGCAGCTTAGATCATCAGATCTCCTACGAGCAGTACTTC.